This TCR beta chain was retrieved from a study of cytomegalovirus exposure and HLA in healthy donors. About the research overall: Across about 400 genotyped donors, approximately 81% landed in the Caucasian-associated ancestry cluster. The study, taken as a whole, reports: An analysis that was carried out later associated 15,000 to 20,000 TCR beta sequences with HLA alleles at 0.05 false discovery rate. Productive status was seen about 90% or about 30% of the time for most TCR beta V segments in an earlier analysis.

A word on this clone: Its antigen is still unknown.

The study ran its PCR with 60 Vbeta and 13 Jbeta primers. Repertoires were generated with immunoSEQ multiplex PCR, while TCRdb's copy carries only in-frame clones and drops some. This table has roughly 170,000 clones, over 60% appearing once. The receptor was isolated from a girl aged 5-17 years in good health and CMV-seronegative. Sequenced: PBMCs.

The CDR3 here is CATSRVKWAGESSGANVLTF. CDR3 nucleotide sequence: TGTGCCACCAGCAGAGTCAAATGGGCAGGGGAAAGCTCTGGGGCCAACGTCCTGACTTTC. The J gene is TRBJ2-6, the V gene TRBV15, with D possibly being TRBD1 (6 bases). The V and J ends lost 1 base and 0 bases respectively, with 19 bases between them. The CDR3 contains 20 residues. The germline CDR1 and CDR2 sequences are LNHNV and YYDKDF (reference sequence).